Below are 27 T cell receptor beta chains sequenced from a single sample in a study of T cells in Graves' hyperthyroidism and ophthalmopathy. RNA transcripts provided the source from which TCR beta CDR3 regions were amplified. TCR CDR3 regions were first amplified by RT-PCR with HTBI primers. One entry per CDR3 protein results from TCRdb running MiXCR on the multiplex PCR reads. The profile shows some 490,000 distinct CDR3 sequences, about 15% of them singletons. Sequenced sample: blood. The receptors here all came from a woman in her 30s with Graves' ophthalmopathy.

This clonotype appeared many times. V usage is TRBV7-2 and J usage is TRBJ2-3, with D possibly matching TRBD2 (6 bases). This CDR3 comprises 16 residues. The V end was cut by 6 bases, the J end by 4 bases, with 20 bases between. CDR1 is SGHTA and CDR2 is FQGNSA in the germline V gene. In DNA, the CDR3 is TGTGCCAGCAGAGAGGATCCAGCGGGTGGGCCAGATACGCAGTATTTT. It encodes CASREDPAGGPDTQYF.

The chain recombines TRBV28 with TRBJ2-5; the D is unclear. This CDR3 contains 14 residues. Germline lookup yields CDR1 MDHEN and CDR2 SYDVKM. V was shortened by 5 bases and J by 2 bases, with 12 bases between the two germline ends. CDR3 amino acids: CASSASEVQETQYF. Written as DNA, the CDR3 is TGTGCCAGCAGTGCATCAGAGGTTCAAGAGACCCAGTACTTC.

This clonotype was detected many times. The gene calls are TRBV11-2 and TRBJ2-7; a possible D gene is TRBD2 (5 bases). The V gene lost 3 bases and the J gene lost 2 bases, with 8 bases spanning the gap. This CDR3 comprises 13 residues. Germline assignment: CDR1 SGHAT and CDR2 FQNNGV. CDR3 region: CASSFGMPYEQYF. The CDR3 nucleotides are TGTGCCAGCAGCTTCGGGATGCCCTACGAGCAGTACTTC.

The J gene is TRBJ1-6, the V gene TRBV20-1, with D possibly being TRBD1 (5 bases). This CDR3 is 16 amino acids long. The germline V gene encodes CDR1 DFQATT and CDR2 SNEGSKA (reference sequence). V was pared by 2 bases and J by 5 bases, with 16 bases between. The CDR3 region is CSARQAGGGNNSPLHF. DNA for the CDR3: TGCAGTGCTAGACAGGCGGGGGGAGGCAATAATTCACCCCTCCACTTT.

This clonotype was counted at least ten times. This sequence joins TRBV10-3 and TRBJ2-7; 14 positions agree with TRBD2. This CDR3 spans 14 amino acids. Germline lookup yields CDR1 ENHRY and CDR2 SYGVKD. The V segment lost 6 bases and the J segment 5 bases; nucleotides outside the gene matches: 3. The DNA for the CDR3 is TGTGCCATCAGCCCGGGACTAGCGGGAGACGAGCAGTACTTC. Translated, it gives CAISPGLAGDEQYF.

The chain recombines TRBV27 with TRBJ1-5, with D possibly TRBD1 on 6 matching bases. CDR1 is MNHEY and CDR2 is SMNVEV in the germline V gene (reference sequence). V lost 7 bases and J lost 1, with 17 bases in between. The CDR3 is made up of 16 amino acids. CDR3 nucleotides: TGTGCCAGCAACCTGGAGGGGGGGAAAAGCAATCAGCCCCAGCATTTT. Translation gives CASNLEGGKSNQPQHF.

Many counts were recorded for this clonotype. The rearrangement links TRBV18 to TRBJ1-1; 7 nucleotides line up with TRBD1. V was pared by 0 bases and J by 0 bases, with 7 bases of the junction left unmatched. The CDR3 covers 17 residues. In germline, CDR1 is KGHSH, CDR2 LQKENI. As DNA, the CDR3 is TGTGCCAGCTCACCACCTGCAGGGGGGGGCGTGAACACTGAAGCTTTCTTT. Its protein is CASSPPAGGGVNTEAFF.

The genes are TRBV4-3 and TRBJ2-1; TRBD2 agrees at 9 bases. The ends lost 0 bases at V and 14 bases at J; junction bases unmatched: 8. The germline gives CDR1 LGHNA, CDR2 YSLEER. The CDR3 is 14 residues long. Here the CDR3 reads CASSQDGAGGPEFF. The CDR3 region has the DNA TGCGCCAGCAGCCAAGATGGGGCGGGAGGGCCCGAGTTCTTC.

This clonotype came up many times. The rearrangement links TRBV2 to TRBJ2-5; D gene ambiguous. The ends were cut back, 1 base at V and 3 bases at J, with 0 bases in the middle. Germline loops: CDR1 SNHLY, CDR2 FYNNEI. The CDR3 is 11 residues long. This CDR3 is CASSEEETQYF. The DNA of the CDR3 is TGTGCCAGCAGTGAAGAAGAGACCCAGTACTTC.

This clonotype was detected a few times. The gene calls are TRBV27 and TRBJ2-7, with 11 bases fitting TRBD2. Germline V lookup: CDR1 MNHEY, CDR2 SMNVEV (reference sequence). The CDR3 consists of 20 residues. J gave up 2 bases and V 3 bases, and 18 bases lay outside the gene matches. DNA for the CDR3: TGTGCCAGCAGTTTCTCACCTTCGCGGACTAGCGGGTACATGCCCTACGAGCAGTACTTC. Amino acid sequence: CASSFSPSRTSGYMPYEQYF.

This clonotype was seen repeatedly, ten times or more. V gene TRBV7-3 combines with J gene TRBJ1-1; TRBD1 is a possible D gene (5 bases). Trimming cost V 9 bases and J 1 base, with 15 bases left between them. The CDR3 is made up of 14 amino acids. From germline, CDR1 is SGHTA and CDR2 FQGTGA. The CDR3 bases are TGTGCCAGTCGATCGGGGCAGACGAACACTGAAGCTTTCTTT. This codes for CASRSGQTNTEAFF. Full variable domain (outside the CDR3, taken from reference TRBV7-3 and TRBJ1-1): GAGVSQTPSNKVTEKGKYVELRCDPISGHTALYWYRQSLGQGPEFLIYFQGTGAADDSGLPNDRFFAVRPEGSVSTLKIQRTERGDSAVYLCASRSGQTNTEAFFGQGTRLTVV.

This clonotype was detected a few times. The genes are TRBV10-3 and TRBJ2-7, with D uncertain. Germline-derived CDR1 and CDR2 are ENHRY and SYGVKD. This CDR3 contains 12 residues. The V end was cut by 5 bases, the J end by 3 bases, with 8 bases between. The CDR3 sequence is CAISNDGYEQYF. CDR3 bases: TGTGCCATCAGTAACGACGGCTACGAGCAGTACTTC.

The J gene is TRBJ2-7, the V gene TRBV6-5; 12 bases match TRBD1. Germline V gene data show CDR1 as MNHEY and CDR2 as SVGAGI. V lost 1 base, J lost 6 bases, and 4 bases stayed unmatched. The CDR3 is 15 amino acids. CDR3 amino acids: CASSYLGQGAREQYF. The CDR3 DNA reads TGTGCCAGCAGTTACTTGGGACAGGGGGCTCGCGAGCAGTACTTC.

There are many counts of this clonotype. This chain joins TRBV28 and TRBJ2-3, with 7 positions matching TRBD2. V gave up 4 bases and J gave up 0 bases; unmatched junction bases: 4. The CDR3 runs 15 residues. Germline-derived CDR1 and CDR2 are MDHEN and SYDVKM. CDR3 protein: CASSSLAVSTDTQYF. The CDR3 region has the DNA TGTGCCAGCAGTTCTCTAGCGGTGAGCACAGATACGCAGTATTTT. Combining the CDR3 with reference TRBV28 and TRBJ2-3 gives the whole variable domain DVKVTQSSRYLVKRTGEKVFLECVQDMDHENMFWYRQDPGLGLRLIYFSYDVKMKEKGDIPEGYSVSREKKERFSLILESASTNQTSMYLCASSSLAVSTDTQYFGPGTRLTVL.

This clonotype has only a few counts. This sequence joins TRBV7-8 and TRBJ1-4; D gene uncertain. V was shortened by 5 bases and J by 0 bases, with 10 bases between the two germline ends. The CDR3 has 15 amino acids. Germline V gene data show CDR1 as SGHVS and CDR2 as FQNEAQ. The CDR3 region is CASSPRAATNEKLFF. The CDR3 DNA follows: TGTGCCAGCAGCCCAAGGGCCGCAACTAATGAAAAACTGTTTTTT.

Worth noting for this clonotype: Since a much larger clone is just one base distant, this may be a read error. The V gene is TRBV7-9, the J gene TRBJ1-1; D ambiguous. This CDR3 is built from 12 residues. Per germline, CDR1 SEHNR and CDR2 FQNEAQ (reference sequence). CDR3: CAGSLYSTEAFF. The CDR3 DNA reads as TGTGCCGGCAGCCTTTACAGCACTGAAGCTTTCTTT.

For the CDR3, the DNA is TGTGCCAGCAGCTTGGTAGTAACAGAGAACACTGAAGCTTTCTTT. Its protein product is CASSLVVTENTEAFF. The V gene is TRBV5-5, the J gene TRBJ1-1; no firm D call. V gave up 0 bases and J gave up 1 base, with 10 bases separating them. Germline V gene lookup returns CDR1 SGHKS and CDR2 YYEKEE (reference sequence). This CDR3 has 15 residues.

Many counts were recorded for this clonotype. The chain links TRBV20-1 to TRBJ2-1, with TRBD2 matching over 7 bases. The germline V gene has CDR1 DFQATT and CDR2 SNEGSKA (reference sequence). The CDR3 has 15 amino acids. The ends lost 5 bases at V and 0 bases at J; junction bases unmatched: 7. CDR3 residues: CSASPPSGSYNEQFF. CDR3 nucleotides: TGCAGTGCTTCTCCTCCTAGCGGCTCCTACAATGAGCAGTTCTTC.

This clonotype turned up a few times. The chain is built from TRBV6-1 and TRBJ1-1; D may be TRBD1 (6 bases). The germline V and J ends were trimmed by 5 bases and 4 bases, with 14 bases remaining between them. Germline V CDR1 and CDR2: MNHNS, SASEGT. This CDR3 region has 14 residues. In nucleotides, the CDR3 is TGTGCCAGCAGTCCGCGGAGAGGGGGCACTGAAGCTTTCTTT. Its protein product is CASSPRRGGTEAFF.

This clonotype was recorded a few times. This sequence joins TRBV20-1 and TRBJ2-7, with TRBD2 matching over 7 bases. The CDR3 is 13 residues long. Germline CDR1 is DFQATT and CDR2 is SNEGSKA (reference sequence). V dropped 5 bases and J dropped 3; count of bases not matched to a gene: 7. In nucleotides, the CDR3 is TGCAGTGCTCGCGCAGGCGGGAGCTACGAGCAGTACTTC. As protein: CSARAGGSYEQYF.

This clonotype has more than one count but fewer than ten. A junction end diverges from the germline sequence, so it may reflect a read error. The rearrangement joins TRBV24-1 to TRBJ2-1; D is unclear. There are 13 residues in the CDR3. The germline V gene has CDR1 KGHDR and CDR2 SFDVKD. In DNA, the CDR3 is TGTGCCACCAGTGATTCCGACGGCAATGGGCAGTTCTTC. Amino acid sequence: CATSDSDGNGQFF.

This clonotype was observed at least ten times. The chain employs TRBV18 and TRBJ2-7; no firm D call. The germline V gene has CDR1 KGHSH and CDR2 LQKENI. CDR3 length: 15 residues. Trimming cost V 3 bases and J 3 bases, with 15 bases left between them. DNA for the CDR3: TGTGCCAGCTCACCTTCTGGTGGTACGGGCTACGAGCAGTACTTC. Its protein product is CASSPSGGTGYEQYF.

This clonotype was recorded at least ten times. This chain connects TRBV27 to TRBJ2-3; TRBD1 might be the D (5 bases). The germline gives CDR1 MNHEY, CDR2 SMNVEV (reference sequence). This CDR3 comprises 13 residues. V was pared by 7 bases and J by 1 base, with 9 bases between. The CDR3 DNA sequence: TGTGCCAGCACCCCAGGGCGCACAGATACGCAGTATTTT. It is translated as CASTPGRTDTQYF.

This clonotype was observed at least ten times. The V call is TRBV18, the J call TRBJ1-1, with a tentative D call TRBD1 (5 bases). V gave up 6 bases and J gave up 8 bases, with 13 bases separating them. The V gene's germline CDR1 is KGHSH and CDR2 LQKENI. The CDR3 runs 12 residues. The DNA of the CDR3 is TGTGCCAGCTCCCTCGACAGACTGGAAGCTTTCTTT. Its translation: CASSLDRLEAFF.

This clonotype was seen repeatedly, ten times or more. Here the CDR3 reads CASSFAGSSPQHF. In DNA, the CDR3 is TGTGCCAGCAGTTTCGCCGGCTCATCCCCCCAGCATTTT. The genes are TRBV27 and TRBJ1-5; D uncertain. V gave up 3 bases and J gave up 10 bases, with 13 bases separating them. CDR1 and CDR2 from the germline V gene are MNHEY and SMNVEV (reference sequence). The CDR3 has 13 residues.

This clonotype was counted a few times. The V and J genes are TRBV11-3 and TRBJ1-1; TRBD1 is a possible D gene (5 bases). Trimming took off 5 bases at V and 4 bases at J, with 17 bases between the two ends. The CDR3 totals 15 residues. CDR1 SGHNT and CDR2 YENEEA come from the germline V gene. This CDR3 is CASSPRDGVSTEAFF. In nucleotides, the CDR3 is TGTGCCAGCAGCCCCCGGGACGGGGTTAGCACTGAAGCTTTCTTT.

In this sample, this clonotype turned up many times. The gene calls are TRBV30 and TRBJ2-7; D remains unclear. CDR1 is GTSNPN, CDR2 SVGIG, per germline (reference sequence). The CDR3 runs to 12 residues. V was cut by 1 base and J by 3 bases, with 7 bases left in between. This chain's CDR3 is CAWSEQSYEQYF. The CDR3 DNA reads TGTGCCTGGAGTGAACAGAGCTACGAGCAGTACTTC. Variable domain in full (rest from reference TRBV30 and TRBJ2-7): SQTIHQWPATLVQPVGSPLSLECTVEGTSNPNLYWYRQAAGRGLQLLFYSVGIGQISSEVPQNLSASRPQDRQFILSSKKLLLSDSGFYLCAWSEQSYEQYFGPGTRLTVT.